Presented here are 16 T cell receptor beta chains from one specimen sequenced in a study of cytomegalovirus exposure and HLA in healthy donors. PCR involved 60 Vbeta and 13 Jbeta primers. The repertoire was sequenced with immunoSEQ multiplex PCR; TCRdb's copy has only in-frame clones and lacks some. This sample lists approximately 130,000 clones; its ten largest clones have 1.5% to 2%. The sample was PBMCs. Source of these receptors: a woman aged 60-75 years in good health and CMV-seronegative.

The chain combines TRBV6-1 with TRBJ2-1; 12 bases align to TRBD2. The CDR3 sequence is 16 residues long. The germline V gene encodes CDR1 MNHNS and CDR2 SASEGT. V gave up 3 bases and J gave up 2 bases; unmatched junction bases: 2. CDR3 sequence: CASSDSSGRAYNEQFF. Written as DNA, the CDR3 is TGTGCCAGCAGTGATTCTAGCGGGAGGGCCTACAATGAGCAGTTCTTC.

The V gene is TRBV5-5, the J gene TRBJ1-2, with 7 bases identical to TRBD1. The V gene's germline CDR1 is SGHKS and CDR2 YYEKEE (reference sequence). Trimming at V came to 4 bases and at J to 4 bases, leaving 13 bases not matched to a gene. The CDR3 spans 16 residues. The CDR3 coding sequence is TGTGCCAGCAGCAAAACCGGGACAGCAAGTAGCTATGGCTACACCTTC. It specifies CASSKTGTASSYGYTF.

The chain combines TRBV7-9 with TRBJ1-4; a weak D match, TRBD1 (5 bases). Germline lookup yields CDR1 SEHNR and CDR2 FQNEAQ (reference sequence). The CDR3 covers 16 residues. Between the trimmed V and J ends, which lost 1 base and 3 bases, there was a span of 12 bases. CDR3 sequence (DNA): TGTGCCAGCAGCTTAGACTCCAGGGCTTCTAATGAAAAACTGTTTTTT. Its translation is CASSLDSRASNEKLFF.

This chain links TRBV5-4 with TRBJ2-7; 8 bases agree with TRBD1. Germline CDR1 reads SGHNT; CDR2 reads YYREEE (reference sequence). This CDR3 has 14 amino acids. V shed 0 bases and J 4 bases; nucleotides not matched to a gene: 3. Here the CDR3 reads CASSLAGQVYEQYF. The DNA of the CDR3 is TGTGCCAGCAGCTTGGCGGGACAGGTTTACGAGCAGTACTTC.

The chain is built from TRBV7-3 and TRBJ2-7; 8 positions match TRBD1. The CDR3 is 15 residues long. V gave up 1 base and J gave up 5 bases; unmatched junction bases: 7. CDR1 and CDR2 from the germline V gene are SGHTA and FQGTGA. The CDR3 region is CASSLKSGGRDEQYF. The CDR3 DNA reads as TGTGCCAGCAGCTTAAAGTCAGGGGGCCGGGACGAGCAGTACTTC.

The rearrangement uses TRBV25-1 and TRBJ2-4, with 10 bases matching TRBD2. V was pared by 5 bases and J by 2 bases, with 3 bases of the junction left unmatched. From germline, CDR1 is MGHDK and CDR2 SYGVNS. The CDR3 is made up of 15 amino acids. The CDR3 DNA is TGTGCCAGCAGTTCTAGCGGGAGAACCAAAAACATTCAGTACTTC. It specifies CASSSSGRTKNIQYF.

The chain is built from TRBV7-3 and TRBJ1-1; TRBD1 matches at 10 bases. Germline loops: CDR1 SGHTA, CDR2 FQGTGA. The CDR3 sequence is 14 residues long. The junction had 5 bases not matched to a gene; V was cut back by 5 bases and J by 5 bases. The CDR3 DNA reads TGTGCCAGCAGCGAACGGACAGGGGGAACTGAAGCTTTCTTT. It translates to CASSERTGGTEAFF.

The chain employs TRBV28 and TRBJ1-1; D gene ambiguous. Germline V lookup: CDR1 MDHEN, CDR2 SYDVKM. V lost 10 bases to trimming and J lost 0 bases, with 6 bases between them. The CDR3 is 11 amino acids. The CDR3 reads CATRVNTEAFF. The DNA for the CDR3 is TGTGCCACCCGGGTGAACACTGAAGCTTTCTTT.

The chain employs TRBV7-9 and TRBJ1-1, with TRBD1 matching 9 bases. The junction had 5 bases not matched to a gene; V was cut back by 5 bases and J by 10 bases. This CDR3 spans 12 amino acids. Germline CDR1 reads SEHNR; CDR2 reads FQNEAQ (reference sequence). As DNA, the CDR3 is TGTGCCAGCAGCGTCTTGGGACAGGGAGCTTTCTTT. The encoded protein is CASSVLGQGAFF. Together with reference TRBV7-9 and TRBJ1-1, the CDR3 gives the full variable domain: DTGVSQNPRHKITKRGQNVTFRCDPISEHNRLYWYRQTLGQGPEFLTYFQNEAQLEKSRLLSDRFSAERPKGSFSTLEIQRTEQGDSAMYLCASSVLGQGAFFGQGTRLTVV.

The chain employs TRBV4-1 and TRBJ1-5; 7 bases fit TRBD1. Germline CDR1 and CDR2: MGHRA and YSYEKL. The V and J ends lost 5 bases and 6 bases, in that order; junction bases with no gene match: 10. This CDR3 has 15 amino acids. CDR3 nucleotides: TGCGCCAGCAGCTTTCGGACCCGGGACAGTCAGCCCCAGCATTTT. Translating it yields CASSFRTRDSQPQHF.

The CDR3 DNA reads as TGTGCCAGCAGCTTAGATTTCCAGAACACTGAAGCTTTCTTT. Translating it yields CASSLDFQNTEAFF. V usage is TRBV7-9 and J usage is TRBJ1-1; D unclear. Germline CDR1 SEHNR, CDR2 FQNEAQ (reference sequence). The ends were cut back, 1 base at V and 1 base at J, with 7 bases in the middle. This CDR3 contains 14 residues.

The gene calls are TRBV5-1 and TRBJ1-1; D might be TRBD1 (6 bases). V lost 0 bases to trimming and J lost 3 bases, with 18 bases between them. Germline lookup yields CDR1 SGHRS and CDR2 YFSETQ. The CDR3 is 17 amino acids. The CDR3 sequence: CASSLVQGGSGHTEAFF. Here the CDR3 DNA reads TGCGCCAGCAGCTTGGTACAGGGCGGATCGGGCCACACTGAAGCTTTCTTT.

The chain recombines TRBV27 with TRBJ2-7; 9 bases are shared with TRBD2. Germline CDR1 and CDR2: MNHEY and SMNVEV (reference sequence). V was clipped by 6 bases and J by 6 bases; unmatched bases: 9. The CDR3 consists of 14 residues. The CDR3 coding sequence is TGTGCCAGCAGCTGGGGGCGGGAGGGCCGCGAGCAGTACTTC. Encoded protein: CASSWGREGREQYF.

The chain carries TRBV28 and TRBJ1-5; no clear D gene. The V gene's germline CDR1 is MDHEN and CDR2 SYDVKM. With 8 bases removed from V and 4 bases from J, the gap between germline ends came to 9 bases. This CDR3 has 12 amino acids. CDR3 sequence reads: CASRPGNQPQHF. CDR3 nucleotides: TGTGCCAGCCGCCCGGGGAATCAGCCCCAGCATTTT.

V usage is TRBV19 and J usage is TRBJ2-1; 13 nucleotides agree with TRBD2. The germline gives CDR1 LNHDA, CDR2 SQIVND (reference sequence). V trimming: 8 bases; J trimming: 6 bases; junction bases outside the gene matches: 10. The length of the CDR3 is 16 residues. The DNA for the CDR3 is TGTGCCAGTTCCGCTCCACTAGCGGGGGGGCGCAATGAGCAGTTCTTC. Its protein is CASSAPLAGGRNEQFF. The complete variable domain, with remaining parts taken from reference TRBV19 and TRBJ2-1, reads DGGITQSPKYLFRKEGQNVTLSCEQNLNHDAMYWYRQDPGQGLRLIYYSQIVNDFQKGDIAEGYSVSREKKESFPLTVTSAQKNPTAFYLCASSAPLAGGRNEQFFGPGTRLTVL.

V usage is TRBV28 and J usage is TRBJ1-2; the match to TRBD1 covers 11 bases. The CDR3 is made up of 15 amino acids. The V gene end was trimmed by 5 bases and the J gene end by 5 bases; junction bases not matched to a gene: 7. Germline values: CDR1 MDHEN, CDR2 SYDVKM. As DNA, the CDR3 is TGTGCCAGCAGTCCGGGGGACAGGGGGTCTTATGGCTACACCTTC. Its protein is CASSPGDRGSYGYTF.